The entry that follows covers one TCR beta chain sequence. The CDR3 loop spans 15 amino acids. The germline V gene has CDR1 SGHAT and CDR2 FQNNGV. The V and J ends lost 1 base and 10 bases respectively, with 19 bases between them. The sample belongs to a study of PD-1 and CTLA-4 blockade in melanoma. Repertoires were generated with immunoSEQ multiplex PCR, while TCRdb's copy carries only in-frame clones and drops some. Of roughly 7,200 clones detected, 75% to 90% appear once; the ten largest clones hold 39%. The receptor comes from a human donor with melanoma. The starting material was CD8+ T cells from peripheral blood, obtained before anti-PD-1 treatment. V usage is TRBV11-2 and J usage is TRBJ1-1; no clear D. The chain's CDR3 is CASSLVRRTGVGAFF. The CDR3 DNA reads TGTGCCAGCAGCTTAGTCAGGCGGACCGGGGTGGGAGCTTTCTTT. Complete variable domain (other parts from reference TRBV11-2 and TRBJ1-1): EAGVAQSPRYKIIEKRQSVAFWCNPISGHATLYWYQQILGQGPKLLIQFQNNGVVDDSQLPKDRFSAERLKGVDSTLKIQPAKLEDSAVYLCASSLVRRTGVGAFFGQGTRLTVV.